The T cell receptor (beta chain) described here comes from a study of human T cells and chemical hapten exposure. Study at large: A mostly female patient group had alopecia areata, totalis or universalis.

Germline lookup yields CDR1 KGHSH and CDR2 LQKENI. CDR3 length: 13 residues. Trimming pared 0 bases from V and 2 bases from J, leaving 5 bases between. Time point described: patch test 3, about 24 weeks after DPC sensitization. This sample's treatment: therapeutic diphenylcyclopropenone sensitization with weekly scalp DPC. Individual cDNA molecules in this library carried unique molecular identifiers. TCRdb reanalysed the RACE reads using MiXCR and keeps one entry per CDR3 protein. The table records 50,000 to 75,000 distinct CDR3 sequences, approximately 11% of them present only once. The origin of this receptor is a woman aged 25 to 39 with alopecia areata. Some clones in this sample may be carry-over from other donors' samples. The chain combines TRBV18 with TRBJ2-7; D ambiguous. The specimen comprised whole blood, sampled in connection with sensitization to the hapten diphenylcyclopropenone (DPC). The CDR3 protein is CASSPPFPYEQYF. CDR3 in DNA: TGTGCCAGCTCACCACCGTTTCCCTACGAGCAGTACTTC.